These 8 T cell receptor beta chains share one sample of origin, sequenced in a study of shared clonotypes between healthy human individuals. Profiling relied on immunoSEQ multiplex PCR, and the TCRdb table lists in-frame clones only, not all of them. The repertoire consists of 650,000 to 800,000 clones, with around 77% occurring once and the leading ten covering around 1.8%. The sequenced sample consisted of memory CD4+ T cells sorted from blood. Sample subset: CD45RA-negative fraction. These receptors all stem from a woman aged 30 to 39 in good health.

The rearrangement joins TRBV27 to TRBJ1-4; D uncertain. V shed 5 bases and J shed 7 bases, with 17 bases lying between them. This CDR3 comprises 15 residues. The V gene's germline CDR1 is MNHEY and CDR2 SMNVEV (reference sequence). The CDR3 sequence is CASSPLRLSSEKLFF. The DNA of the CDR3 is TGTGCCAGCAGTCCCCTCAGGCTTTCGAGTGAAAAACTGTTTTTT.

V is TRBV7-2 and J is TRBJ2-7; 9 bases map to TRBD2. Unmatched junction bases numbered 9, after V lost 1 base and J lost 5 bases. The CDR3 runs to 16 residues. Germline lookup yields CDR1 SGHTA and CDR2 FQGNSA. CDR3: CASSLVVAAGGHEQYF. CDR3 DNA sequence: TGTGCCAGCAGCTTAGTCGTTGCGGCGGGAGGGCACGAGCAGTACTTC.

The count of this clone is one. The chain combines TRBV6-1 with TRBJ2-7; D is possibly TRBD1 (5 bases). Germline V gives CDR1 MNHNS, CDR2 SASEGT. V lost 10 bases, J lost 4 bases, and 8 bases lay in between. The CDR3 contains 10 residues. CDR3 in amino acids: CATDSYEQYF. The CDR3 DNA reads TGTGCCACAGACAGTTACGAGCAGTACTTC.

The chain carries TRBV9 and TRBJ1-3; D is uncertain. Germline lookup yields CDR1 SGDLS and CDR2 YYNGEE. The CDR3 runs to 14 residues. V shed 0 bases and J shed 3 bases, with 7 bases lying between them. This CDR3 is CASSVDGFGNTIYF. The DNA of the CDR3 is TGTGCCAGCAGCGTAGATGGGTTTGGAAACACCATATATTTT.

The chain recombines TRBV7-9 with TRBJ2-5; D ambiguous. Germline CDR1 SEHNR, CDR2 FQNEAQ (reference sequence). Trimming took off 5 bases at V and 3 bases at J, with 16 bases between the two ends. The CDR3 is made up of 15 amino acids. CDR3 DNA: TGTGCCAGCAGCCCCAAATGGGATACCGAAGAGACCCAGTACTTC. Protein: CASSPKWDTEETQYF.

This clone was found once. V and J are TRBV18 and TRBJ1-2, with a tentative D call TRBD1 (6 bases). CDR1 and CDR2 from the germline V gene are KGHSH and LQKENI. Trimming left V 8 bases short and J 4 bases short, with 23 bases between. CDR3 length equals 16 residues. This chain's CDR3 is CASAPGLQKGGYGYTF. CDR3 in DNA: TGTGCCAGCGCGCCGGGACTGCAGAAGGGGGGCTATGGCTACACCTTC.

This clone was seen repeatedly, ten times or more. The chain is built from TRBV28 and TRBJ2-1; maybe TRBD2 (6 bases). V lost 10 bases and J lost 3, with 16 bases in between. Germline V CDR1 and CDR2: MDHEN, SYDVKM. The CDR3 is 14 amino acids. CDR3 DNA: TGTGCCATCTCGAGCGGGTGGGACTACAATGAGCAGTTCTTC. Its protein product is CAISSGWDYNEQFF.

The chain uses TRBV27 and TRBJ2-3; D ambiguous. The CDR3 spans 14 residues. In germline, CDR1 is MNHEY, CDR2 SMNVEV (reference sequence). Trimming stripped 6 bases from V and 0 bases from J, with 10 bases between. The CDR3 protein is CASRRLASTDTQYF. As DNA, the CDR3 is TGTGCCAGCAGAAGGTTGGCTAGCACAGATACGCAGTATTTT.